The entry below describes one TCR beta chain. This record comes from a study of blood T cell repertoires in COVID-19. Study-level background: Specimens from acute and convalescent COVID-19 originated in the United States, Italy and Spain. Sample material is recorded as cDNA or gDNA derived from T cells, B-cell-depleted T cells, or PBMCs.

Per the germline V gene, CDR1 is SEHNR and CDR2 is FQNEAQ (reference sequence). The V end was cut by 2 bases, the J end by 4 bases, with 12 bases between. The CDR3 consists of 15 residues. Participants spanned ages roughly 18 to 95 years and resided in over 20 US areas. Cohorts were based on clinical histories the participants reported. The protocol was immunoSEQ multiplex PCR, while the TCRdb copy is restricted to in-frame clones and leaves out a portion. The data hold over 120,000 clones, with about nine tenths observed a single time. Sequencing used PBMCs or T cells enriched from blood (not recorded which). The sequence was obtained from a man aged 50 to 59 who had recovered from COVID-19. V usage is TRBV7-9 and J usage is TRBJ1-3; D is perhaps TRBD1 (5 bases). The CDR3 here is CASSLLVQGGNTIYF. CDR3 bases: TGTGCCAGCAGCTTATTGGTCCAGGGAGGAAACACCATATATTTT.